These T cell receptor beta chains were read from a single sample in a study of blood T cell repertoires in COVID-19. The protocol was immunoSEQ multiplex PCR, while the TCRdb copy is restricted to in-frame clones and leaves out a portion. The table records about 90,000 clones, 75% to 85% of them present only once. Sequenced: peripheral blood. Receptors were obtained from a woman in her 70s with acute or convalescent COVID-19. CDR3s leave out the opening cysteine and the closing phenylalanine or tryptophan. A D gene is named only where the DNA matches it firmly. For some rows the clone size is stated as once, few or many, or as a class when expanded; others skip it.

V: TRBV4-3
size: .
J: TRBJ2-6
D: .
CDR3: ASSLGGANVLT

V: TRBV7-9
size: .
J: TRBJ2-2
D: TRBD2
CDR3: ASSFRTSGGANTGELF

V: TRBV30
size: once
J: TRBJ2-7
D: TRBD2
CDR3: AWIAREGYEQY

V: TRBV10-3
size: .
J: TRBJ2-1
D: TRBD2
CDR3: AIRSSGSSYNEQF

V: TRBV7-6
size: .
J: TRBJ2-2
D: TRBD2
CDR3: ASSLGAGGSTGELF

V: TRBV6-5
size: .
J: TRBJ1-4
D: TRBD1
CDR3: ASKRDRVIEKLF

V: TRBV5-1
size: .
J: TRBJ1-2
D: .
CDR3: ASSYGAGADHT

V: TRBV6-2/TRBV6-3
size: few
J: TRBJ2-2
D: .
CDR3: ASSPGDTGELF

V: TRBV25-1
size: .
J: TRBJ1-6
D: .
CDR3: ASAGQSYNSPLH

V: TRBV6-6
size: .
J: TRBJ2-2
D: .
CDR3: ASSYGPPRAGELF

V: TRBV3-1/TRBV3-2
size: few
J: TRBJ2-3
D: .
CDR3: ASSHRGRTDTQY

V: TRBV6-2/TRBV6-3
size: .
J: TRBJ2-1
D: .
CDR3: ASSSGGGGRQQF

V: TRBV19
size: .
J: TRBJ1-6
D: TRBD1
CDR3: ASSMQGAENSPLH

V: TRBV6-6
size: .
J: TRBJ2-7
D: .
CDR3: ASSYHGYEQY

V: TRBV2
size: .
J: TRBJ2-5
D: .
CDR3: ASSPMGRGQETQY

V: TRBV19
size: .
J: TRBJ2-7
D: TRBD1
CDR3: ASSTGQAREQY

V: TRBV7-2
size: .
J: TRBJ2-5
D: TRBD1
CDR3: ASSIGTGGETQY

V: TRBV5-5
size: .
J: TRBJ2-7
D: .
CDR3: ASSLEGWEQY

V: TRBV27
size: .
J: TRBJ2-5
D: TRBD1
CDR3: ASSLRDSRRETQY

V: TRBV7-7
size: .
J: TRBJ2-2
D: .
CDR3: ASSLSVIAARGAGELF

V: TRBV9
size: .
J: TRBJ2-5
D: TRBD1
CDR3: ASSVQGVAPETQY

V: TRBV7-9
size: .
J: TRBJ1-2
D: TRBD1
CDR3: ASSPRTGGNYGYT

V: TRBV19
size: .
J: TRBJ2-6
D: TRBD2
CDR3: ASSIEGGSGANVLT

V: TRBV29-1
size: .
J: TRBJ2-2
D: TRBD1
CDR3: SVGRTGNTGELF

V: TRBV5-1
size: .
J: TRBJ1-6
D: TRBD1
CDR3: ASSEGSGTGGSPLH

V: TRBV2
size: .
J: TRBJ1-5
D: TRBD1
CDR3: ASSRQGALWGPQH

V: TRBV5-1
size: few
J: TRBJ1-3
D: TRBD1
CDR3: ASSQTGTGVRNTIY

V: TRBV27
size: .
J: TRBJ2-1
D: .
CDR3: ASSLYKNNEQF

V: TRBV5-1
size: .
J: TRBJ2-7
D: .
CDR3: ASSLAMGLYEQY

V: TRBV7-9
size: .
J: TRBJ1-2
D: TRBD1
CDR3: ASRPGTGSTIYGYT

V: TRBV28
size: .
J: TRBJ1-2
D: TRBD1
CDR3: ASSLGTANYGYT

V: TRBV27
size: .
J: TRBJ2-7
D: .
CDR3: ATGEGSYEQY

V: TRBV3-1/TRBV3-2
size: .
J: TRBJ1-1
D: .
CDR3: ASTGDTKNTEAF

V: TRBV27
size: .
J: TRBJ2-2
D: .
CDR3: ASSLTGYTGELF

V: TRBV3-1/TRBV3-2
size: .
J: TRBJ2-1
D: TRBD2
CDR3: ASGQREGGEQF

V: TRBV6-5
size: .
J: TRBJ1-2
D: .
CDR3: ASTAGALGYGYT

V: TRBV10-3
size: .
J: TRBJ2-1
D: TRBD2
CDR3: AIRPGLAANEQF

V: TRBV2
size: .
J: TRBJ1-4
D: .
CDR3: ASKEALNGVKLF

V: TRBV7-6
size: .
J: TRBJ2-5
D: TRBD2
CDR3: ASSVGTSGTETQY

V: TRBV5-4
size: few
J: TRBJ2-5
D: TRBD1
CDR3: ASSSRTGQGWQTQY

V: TRBV5-1
size: .
J: TRBJ2-7
D: .
CDR3: ASRPEAGGLYEQY

V: TRBV28
size: .
J: TRBJ1-4
D: TRBD1
CDR3: ASSHNRGVGEKLF

V: TRBV28
size: .
J: TRBJ2-7
D: .
CDR3: ASSYLGGRYEQY

V: TRBV5-1
size: .
J: TRBJ2-1
D: TRBD2
CDR3: ASSLKSSGPLSSVKQF

V: TRBV10-3
size: .
J: TRBJ2-1
D: TRBD2
CDR3: AISSGGDNEQF

V: TRBV21-1
size: .
J: TRBJ1-2
D: .
CDR3: ASILRRVYGYT

V: TRBV3-1/TRBV3-2
size: once
J: TRBJ1-2
D: .
CDR3: ASSQNRALGGYT

V: TRBV5-1
size: .
J: TRBJ2-3
D: .
CDR3: ASSLVGQTTDTQY

V: TRBV18
size: .
J: TRBJ2-5
D: .
CDR3: ASSPRESGTQY

V: TRBV10-3
size: once
J: TRBJ1-2
D: .
CDR3: AISESGQYGYT

V: TRBV12-3/TRBV12-4
size: .
J: TRBJ2-7
D: TRBD2
CDR3: ASSLFAGGQY

V: TRBV6-5
size: .
J: TRBJ1-4
D: .
CDR3: ASSSRAGGLGEKLF

V: TRBV11-3
size: .
J: TRBJ2-1
D: TRBD2
CDR3: ASSPGRAREQF

V: TRBV30
size: .
J: TRBJ2-7
D: .
CDR3: AWSLGRLSYEQY

V: TRBV7-8
size: few
J: TRBJ2-7
D: TRBD1
CDR3: ASSRTGTPYEQY

V: TRBV12-3/TRBV12-4
size: .
J: TRBJ2-7
D: .
CDR3: ASSLAHYEQY

V: TRBV6-6
size: .
J: TRBJ1-5
D: .
CDR3: ASTPPGGQPQH